The following is a TCR beta chain sequence with its context. The data stem from a study of blood T cell repertoires in COVID-19. Repertoires were generated with immunoSEQ multiplex PCR, while TCRdb's copy carries only in-frame clones and drops some. The profile shows a few hundred thousand clones, about 87% of them singletons. V was pared by 1 base and J by 7 bases, with 11 bases between. This CDR3 spans 14 amino acids. The germline gives CDR1 SEHNR, CDR2 FQNEAQ (reference sequence). The TCR was taken from a man in his sixties who had recovered from COVID-19. The source material was peripheral blood. The rearrangement uses TRBV7-9 and TRBJ2-1, with D perhaps matching TRBD2 (6 bases). The CDR3 DNA is TGTGCCAGCAGCTTAGAACTAGCTCGAAATGAGCAGTTCTTC. Its protein is CASSLELARNEQFF.